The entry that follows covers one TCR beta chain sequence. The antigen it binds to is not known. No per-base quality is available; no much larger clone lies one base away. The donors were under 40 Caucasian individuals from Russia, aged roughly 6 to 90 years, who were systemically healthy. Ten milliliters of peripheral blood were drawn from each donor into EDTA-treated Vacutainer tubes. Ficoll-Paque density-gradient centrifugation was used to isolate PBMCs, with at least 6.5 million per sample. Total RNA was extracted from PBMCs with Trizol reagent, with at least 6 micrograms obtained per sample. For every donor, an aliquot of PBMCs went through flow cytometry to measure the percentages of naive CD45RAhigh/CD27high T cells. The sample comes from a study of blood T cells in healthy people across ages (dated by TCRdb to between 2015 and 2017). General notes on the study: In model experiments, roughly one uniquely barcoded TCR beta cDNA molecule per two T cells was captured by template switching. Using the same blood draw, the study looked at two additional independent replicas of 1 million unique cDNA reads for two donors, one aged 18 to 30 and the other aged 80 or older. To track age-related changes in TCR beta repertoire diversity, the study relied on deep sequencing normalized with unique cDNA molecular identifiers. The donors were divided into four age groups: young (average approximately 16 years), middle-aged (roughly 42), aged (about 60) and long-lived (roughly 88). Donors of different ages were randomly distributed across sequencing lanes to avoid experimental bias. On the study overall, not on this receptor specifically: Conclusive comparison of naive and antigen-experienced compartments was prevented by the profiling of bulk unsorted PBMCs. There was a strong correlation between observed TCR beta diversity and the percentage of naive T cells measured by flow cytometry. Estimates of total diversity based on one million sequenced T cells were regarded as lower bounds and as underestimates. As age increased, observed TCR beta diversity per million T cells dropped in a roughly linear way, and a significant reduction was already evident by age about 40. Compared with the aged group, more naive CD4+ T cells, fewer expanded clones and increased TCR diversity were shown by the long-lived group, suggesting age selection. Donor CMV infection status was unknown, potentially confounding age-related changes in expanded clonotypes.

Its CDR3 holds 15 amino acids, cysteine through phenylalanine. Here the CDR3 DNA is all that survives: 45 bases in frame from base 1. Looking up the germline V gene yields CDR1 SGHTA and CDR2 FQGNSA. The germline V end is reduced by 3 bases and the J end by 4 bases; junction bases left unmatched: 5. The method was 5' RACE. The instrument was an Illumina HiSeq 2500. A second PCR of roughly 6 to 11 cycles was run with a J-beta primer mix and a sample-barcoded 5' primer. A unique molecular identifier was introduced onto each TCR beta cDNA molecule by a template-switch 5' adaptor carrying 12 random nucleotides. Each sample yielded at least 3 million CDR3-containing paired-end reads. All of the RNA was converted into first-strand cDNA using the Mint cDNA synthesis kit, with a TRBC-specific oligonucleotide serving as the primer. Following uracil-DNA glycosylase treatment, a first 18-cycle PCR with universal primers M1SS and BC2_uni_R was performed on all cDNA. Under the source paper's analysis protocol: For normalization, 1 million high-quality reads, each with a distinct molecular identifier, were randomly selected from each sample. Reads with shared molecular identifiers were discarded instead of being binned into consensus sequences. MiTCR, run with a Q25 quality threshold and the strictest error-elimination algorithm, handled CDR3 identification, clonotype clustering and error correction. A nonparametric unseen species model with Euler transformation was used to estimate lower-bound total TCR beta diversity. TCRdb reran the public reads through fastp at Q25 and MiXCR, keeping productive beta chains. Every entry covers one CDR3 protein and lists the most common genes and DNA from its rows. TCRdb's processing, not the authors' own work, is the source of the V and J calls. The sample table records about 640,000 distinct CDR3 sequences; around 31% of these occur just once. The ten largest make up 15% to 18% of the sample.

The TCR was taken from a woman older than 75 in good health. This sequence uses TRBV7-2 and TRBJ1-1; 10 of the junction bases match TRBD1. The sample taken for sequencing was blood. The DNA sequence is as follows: TGTGCCAGCAGCTTTGCCGGGACAGGGGCCACTGAAGCTTTCTTT. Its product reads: CASSFAGTGATEAFF.